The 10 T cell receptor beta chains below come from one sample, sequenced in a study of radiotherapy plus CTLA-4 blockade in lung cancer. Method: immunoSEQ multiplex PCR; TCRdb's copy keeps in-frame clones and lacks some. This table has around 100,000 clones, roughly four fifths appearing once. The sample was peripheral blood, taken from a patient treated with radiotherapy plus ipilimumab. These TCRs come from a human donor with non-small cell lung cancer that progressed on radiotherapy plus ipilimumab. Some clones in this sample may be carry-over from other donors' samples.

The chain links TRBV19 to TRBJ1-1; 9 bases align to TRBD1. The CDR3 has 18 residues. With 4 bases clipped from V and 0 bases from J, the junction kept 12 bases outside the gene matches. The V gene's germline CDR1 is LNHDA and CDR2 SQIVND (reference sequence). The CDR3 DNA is TGTGCCAGTAGTACCTGGGGACAGGGTAAGTCGATGAACACTGAAGCTTTCTTT. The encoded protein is CASSTWGQGKSMNTEAFF.

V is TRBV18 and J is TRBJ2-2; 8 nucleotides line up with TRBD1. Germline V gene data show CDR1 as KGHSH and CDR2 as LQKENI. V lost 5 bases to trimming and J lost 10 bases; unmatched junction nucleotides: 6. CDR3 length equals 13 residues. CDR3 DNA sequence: TGTGCCAGCTCAACTACGGGACAGGCGGAGCTGTTTTTT. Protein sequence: CASSTTGQAELFF.

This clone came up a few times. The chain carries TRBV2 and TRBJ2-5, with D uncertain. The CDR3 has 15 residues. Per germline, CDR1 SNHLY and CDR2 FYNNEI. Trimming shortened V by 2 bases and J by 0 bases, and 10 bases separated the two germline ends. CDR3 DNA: TGTGCCAGCAGTGAACGAGGATTGTACCAAGAGACCCAGTACTTC. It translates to CASSERGLYQETQYF.

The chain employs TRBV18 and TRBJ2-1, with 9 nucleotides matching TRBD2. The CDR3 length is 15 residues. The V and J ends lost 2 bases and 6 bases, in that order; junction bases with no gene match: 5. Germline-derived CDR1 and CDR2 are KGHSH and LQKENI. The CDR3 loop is CASSPRSSGTNEQFF. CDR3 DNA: TGTGCCAGCTCACCAAGGTCTAGCGGGACCAATGAGCAGTTCTTC. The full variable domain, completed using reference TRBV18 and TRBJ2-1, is NAGVMQNPRHLVRRRGQEARLRCSPMKGHSHVYWYRQLPEEGLKFMVYLQKENIIDESGMPKERFSAEFPKEGPSILRIQQVVRGDSAAYFCASSPRSSGTNEQFFGPGTRLTVL.

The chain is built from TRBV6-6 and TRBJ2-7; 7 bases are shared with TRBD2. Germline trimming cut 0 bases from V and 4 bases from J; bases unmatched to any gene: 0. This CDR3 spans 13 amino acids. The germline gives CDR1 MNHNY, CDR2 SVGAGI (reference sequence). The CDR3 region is CASSYSRGYEQYF. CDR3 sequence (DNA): TGTGCCAGCAGTTACTCGCGGGGGTACGAGCAGTACTTC.

The CDR3: CASSQSGGAWETQYF. The CDR3 nucleotides read TGTGCCAGCAGCCAAAGCGGGGGGGCCTGGGAGACCCAGTACTTC. The V call is TRBV7-9, the J call TRBJ2-5; 10 bases are a match to TRBD2. CDR3 length: 15 amino acids. CDR1 and CDR2 (germline): SEHNR, FQNEAQ (reference sequence). Trimming took 5 bases from V and 5 from J; bases not matched to a gene: 8.

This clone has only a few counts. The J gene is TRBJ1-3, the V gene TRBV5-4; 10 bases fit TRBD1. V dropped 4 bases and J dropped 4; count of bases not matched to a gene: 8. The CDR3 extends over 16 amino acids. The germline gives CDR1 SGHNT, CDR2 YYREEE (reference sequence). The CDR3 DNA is TGTGCCAGCAGCGCCGCCGACAGGGGGCGAGGAAACACCATATATTTT. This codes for CASSAADRGRGNTIYF. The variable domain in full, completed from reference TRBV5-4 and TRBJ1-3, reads ETGVTQSPTHLIKTRGQQVTLRCSSQSGHNTVSWYQQALGQGPQFIFQYYREEENGRGNFPPRFSGLQFPNYSSELNVNALELDDSALYLCASSAADRGRGNTIYFGEGSWLTVV.

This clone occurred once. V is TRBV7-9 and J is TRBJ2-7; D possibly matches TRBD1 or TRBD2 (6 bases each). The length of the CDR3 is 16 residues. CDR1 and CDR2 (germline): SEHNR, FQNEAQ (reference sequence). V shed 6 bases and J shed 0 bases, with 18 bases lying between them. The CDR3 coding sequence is TGTGCCAGCAGTTCTCTTGAGGGGGGCAGCTCCTACGAGCAGTACTTC. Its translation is CASSSLEGGSSYEQYF.

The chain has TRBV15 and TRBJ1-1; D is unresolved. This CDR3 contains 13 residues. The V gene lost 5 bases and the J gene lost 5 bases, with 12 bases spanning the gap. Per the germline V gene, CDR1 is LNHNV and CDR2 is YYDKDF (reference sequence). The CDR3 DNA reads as TGTGCCACCAGCGGTATCTGGAGGACTGAAGCTTTCTTT. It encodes CATSGIWRTEAFF.

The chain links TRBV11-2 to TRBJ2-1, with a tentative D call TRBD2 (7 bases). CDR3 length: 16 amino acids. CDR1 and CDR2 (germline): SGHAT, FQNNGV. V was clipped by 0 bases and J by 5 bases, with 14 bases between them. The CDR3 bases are TGTGCCAGCAGCTTAGAGGAGGGGGGGCCAGACAATGAGCAGTTCTTC. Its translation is CASSLEEGGPDNEQFF.